These 18 T cell receptor beta chains were all obtained from the same sample, sequenced in a study of human T cells and chemical hapten exposure (dated by TCRdb to the early 2020s). Receptors were amplified or captured by RACE. Sequenced using a NextSeq 500. TCRdb trimmed public reads at Q25 via fastp, called clones via MiXCR and kept in-frame beta chains. Rows are combined by CDR3 protein, so each entry shows the most common genes and DNA. The sample data list around 300,000 distinct CDR3 sequences, and roughly 7.4% of these were observed just once. More than 0.95% of the sample rests with the top ten. The label giving this sample's time point can be read as: pre-sensitization, week 0. What this sample's treatment or condition label stands for: therapeutic diphenylcyclopropenone sensitization with weekly scalp DPC. Specimen: whole blood, collected in connection with sensitization to the hapten diphenylcyclopropenone (DPC). The receptors originated from a young man with alopecia areata. Some clones in this sample may be carry-over from other donors' samples.

This clonotype showed up many times. J is TRBJ2-4 and V is TRBV4-1; D might be TRBD1 (6 bases). The CDR3 consists of 15 residues. V was shortened by 1 base and J by 3 bases, with 10 bases between the two germline ends. In germline, CDR1 is MGHRA, CDR2 YSYEKL. DNA for the CDR3: TGCGCCAGCAGCCAAGTAGGGGGAGTCAAAAACATTCAGTACTTC. Protein: CASSQVGGVKNIQYF.

The rearrangement joins TRBV12-3 or TRBV12-4 to TRBJ2-4, with D tentatively TRBD1 (6 bases). The CDR3 extends over 17 amino acids. Trimming shortened V by 6 bases and J by 0 bases, and 18 bases separated the two germline ends. The CDR3 reads CASSQQGTWLAKNIQYF. DNA for the CDR3: TGTGCCAGCAGCCAACAGGGTACCTGGTTAGCCAAAAACATTCAGTACTTC.

This clonotype has just a few counts. The J gene is TRBJ1-5, the V gene TRBV18; the D is unclear. The germline CDR1 and CDR2 sequences are KGHSH and LQKENI. This CDR3 contains 12 residues. V lost 5 bases and J lost 5, with 7 bases in between. This chain's CDR3 is CASSEADQPQHF. The CDR3 nucleotides are TGTGCCAGCTCAGAGGCTGATCAGCCCCAGCATTTT.

In its sample, this clonotype was seen a few times. The chain uses TRBV4-2 and TRBJ2-3; either TRBD1 or TRBD2 may fit D (6 bases each). The CDR3 totals 18 residues. Germline values: CDR1 LGHNA, CDR2 YNFKEQ. With 0 bases removed from V and 0 bases from J, the gap between germline ends came to 16 bases. CDR3 protein: CASSQDPGAVLSTDTQYF. CDR3 nucleotide sequence: TGTGCCAGCAGCCAAGATCCGGGGGCCGTCCTTAGCACAGATACGCAGTATTTT.

This clonotype was detected a few times. The chain links TRBV18 to TRBJ1-2, with D possibly TRBD1 on 5 matching bases. Germline CDR1 and CDR2: KGHSH and LQKENI. Between the trimmed V and J ends, which lost 2 bases and 8 bases, there was a span of 12 bases. CDR3 size: 13 residues. The CDR3 spells CASSPEGREGYTF. For the CDR3, the DNA is TGTGCCAGCTCACCAGAGGGGCGGGAAGGCTACACCTTC. The whole variable domain, filled in from reference TRBV18 and TRBJ1-2, reads NAGVMQNPRHLVRRRGQEARLRCSPMKGHSHVYWYRQLPEEGLKFMVYLQKENIIDESGMPKERFSAEFPKEGPSILRIQQVVRGDSAAYFCASSPEGREGYTFGSGTRLTVV.

Only a few counts were recorded for this clonotype. The chain uses TRBV27 and TRBJ2-1; 8 bases agree with TRBD2. Germline CDR1 reads MNHEY; CDR2 reads SMNVEV (reference sequence). V trimming: 5 bases; J trimming: 5 bases; junction bases outside the gene matches: 8. This CDR3 is built from 15 residues. CDR3 nucleotide sequence: TGTGCCAGCAGTCCCCTGACTAGCGTAGACAATGAGCAGTTCTTC. It yields the protein CASSPLTSVDNEQFF.

This clonotype showed up just a few times. The chain recombines TRBV29-1 with TRBJ2-7; the D is unclear. The CDR3 runs 10 residues. Germline V lookup: CDR1 SQVTM, CDR2 ANQGSEA. V was trimmed by 2 bases and J by 4 bases, leaving 3 bases between them. The CDR3 DNA follows: TGCAGCGTTGAAAGATACGAGCAGTACGTC. This codes for CSVERYEQYV.

J is TRBJ1-2 and V is TRBV24-1; no definite D call. Germline V CDR1 and CDR2: KGHDR, SFDVKD. CDR3 length: 11 amino acids. V was cut by 7 bases and J by 6 bases, with 8 bases left in between. The CDR3 is CATSLRDGYTF. The CDR3 DNA follows: TGTGCCACCAGCTTGAGAGATGGCTACACCTTC.

V is TRBV6-6 and J is TRBJ1-2, with D perhaps matching TRBD1 (5 bases). V was trimmed by 6 bases and J by 4 bases, leaving 12 bases between them. Germline V gene lookup returns CDR1 MNHNY and CDR2 SVGAGI (reference sequence). The CDR3 has 13 residues. CDR3 nucleotide sequence: TGTGCCAGCAGCGCGGGTCAGGGCTATGGCTACACCTTC. Residues: CASSAGQGYGYTF.

The V gene is TRBV12-3 or TRBV12-4, the J gene TRBJ2-3; D is ambiguous. The CDR3 totals 15 residues. V was shortened by 3 bases and J by 0 bases, with 10 bases between the two germline ends. The CDR3 DNA sequence: TGTGCCAGCAGTTTCCACAGCGCCAGCACAGATACGCAGTATTTT. Its translation: CASSFHSASTDTQYF.

The V gene is TRBV7-2, the J gene TRBJ1-4; TRBD1 matches 7 bases. Germline trimming cut 2 bases from V and 3 bases from J; bases unmatched to any gene: 6. CDR3 length equals 16 residues. CDR1 SGHTA and CDR2 FQGNSA come from the germline V gene. CDR3 sequence (DNA): TGTGCCAGCAGCTTAAATCAGGGACAGTCTAATGAAAAACTGTTTTTT. Encoded protein: CASSLNQGQSNEKLFF.

The chain couples TRBV27 to TRBJ1-2; D unresolved. V was shortened by 1 base and J by 4 bases, with 7 bases between the two germline ends. The CDR3 is made up of 13 amino acids. Germline V gene lookup returns CDR1 MNHEY and CDR2 SMNVEV (reference sequence). The CDR3 is CASSLYRGYGYTF. The CDR3 DNA reads TGTGCCAGCAGTTTATACAGAGGCTATGGCTACACCTTC.

This sequence joins TRBV24-1 and TRBJ1-5; D unclear. The CDR3 is made up of 12 amino acids. Trimming took off 9 bases at V and 2 bases at J, with 7 bases between the two ends. In germline, CDR1 is KGHDR, CDR2 SFDVKD. The CDR3 DNA reads as TGTGCCACCGGAAGTGGCAATCAGCCCCAGCATTTT. Its protein product is CATGSGNQPQHF.

This clonotype was seen only a few times. CDR3 nucleotide sequence: TGCGCCAGCAGGAAGGGAGGGGTCGGCACTGAAGCTTTCTTT. This gives the protein CASRKGGVGTEAFF. The chain recombines TRBV10-2 with TRBJ1-1; tentative D call: TRBD1 (5 bases). This CDR3 region has 14 residues. Between the trimmed V and J ends, which lost 6 bases and 4 bases, there was a span of 15 bases. The V gene's germline CDR1 is WSHSY and CDR2 SAAADI.

The gene calls are TRBV6-5 and TRBJ2-2, with 9 bases aligning to TRBD2. The CDR3 is 16 amino acids. Per germline, CDR1 MNHEY and CDR2 SVGAGI. Unmatched junction bases numbered 4, after V lost 5 bases and J lost 0 bases. CDR3 coding DNA: TGTGCCAGCAGTCCTCTAGCGGGGACGAACACCGGGGAGCTGTTTTTT. It is translated as CASSPLAGTNTGELFF.

The V and J genes are TRBV15 and TRBJ2-7; no definite D call. V shed 0 bases and J shed 1 base, with 4 bases lying between them. This CDR3 spans 13 amino acids. The V gene's germline CDR1 is LNHNV and CDR2 YYDKDF (reference sequence). This CDR3 is CATSRDQSYEQYF. CDR3 coding DNA: TGTGCCACCAGCAGAGATCAATCCTACGAGCAGTACTTC.

This clonotype turned up a few times. The chain employs TRBV6-5 and TRBJ1-1, with D perhaps TRBD1 (6 bases). The CDR3 runs to 13 residues. Trimming cost V 11 bases and J 0 bases, with 13 bases left between them. Germline V gene lookup returns CDR1 MNHEY and CDR2 SVGAGI. CDR3 region: CAASGTLNTEAFF. The CDR3 DNA sequence: TGTGCCGCGTCCGGGACACTGAACACTGAAGCTTTCTTT.

The chain combines TRBV5-1 with TRBJ2-1; perhaps TRBD2 as D (5 bases). This CDR3 region has 17 residues. V gave up 0 bases and J gave up 0 bases, with 13 bases separating them. CDR1 is SGHRS and CDR2 is YFSETQ in the germline V gene. This CDR3 is CASSLVTGDYSYNEQFF. DNA of the CDR3: TGCGCCAGCAGCTTGGTGACCGGGGATTACTCCTACAATGAGCAGTTCTTC.